This passage covers 4 T cell receptor beta chains from one sample sequenced in a study of sequential checkpoint blockade in melanoma (dated by TCRdb to between 2019 and 2020). The method was the immunoSEQ multiplex PCR assay. TCRdb re-hosts the immuneACCESS table, in-frame sequences only. Its copies lack some clones; in the studies checked, an unresolved V gene accounts for under half of them, and the cause for the rest is not known. For this sample the table gives more than 10,000 clones, of which less than 70% were detected only once. Of the sample, 22% is held by the ten largest clones. The intended sense of this specimen's treatment or condition label: randomized to nivolumab then ipilimumab (arm A) or the reverse (arm B). Here the sequenced sample was CD8+ T cells sorted from blood (inferred from file names), taken from a patient given nivolumab and ipilimumab in sequence. These receptors were collected from a human donor with melanoma.

This clone was observed a handful of times. The chain employs TRBV25-1 and TRBJ2-2, with D unresolved. CDR3 length equals 12 residues. Trimming removed 5 bases at V and 3 bases at J, with 4 bases between. CDR1 and CDR2 from the germline V gene are MGHDK and SYGVNS. The CDR3 loop reads CASSLDTGELFF. CDR3 DNA sequence: TGTGCCAGCAGTCTCGACACCGGGGAGCTGTTTTTT. The complete variable domain, with remaining parts taken from reference TRBV25-1 and TRBJ2-2, reads EADIYQTPRYLVIGTGKKITLECSQTMGHDKMYWYQQDPGMELHLIHYSYGVNSTEKGDLSSESTVSRIRTEHFPLTLESARPSHTSQYLCASSLDTGELFFGEGSRLTVL.

The chain combines TRBV29-1 with TRBJ1-1, with 7 positions matching TRBD1. CDR3 length equals 15 residues. In germline, CDR1 is SQVTM, CDR2 ANQGSEA. V shed 1 base and J 4 bases; nucleotides not matched to a gene: 9. This CDR3 is CSVEGWDSRGTEAFF. Here the CDR3 DNA reads TGCAGCGTTGAAGGCTGGGACAGCCGGGGCACTGAAGCTTTCTTT.

The CDR3 nucleotides are TGTGCCAGCAGTGGCGCAGGGCAAACTGAAGCTTTCTTT. It is translated as CASSGAGQTEAFF. The chain recombines TRBV2 with TRBJ1-1; TRBD1 might be the D (5 bases). This CDR3 region has 13 residues. Germline lookup yields CDR1 SNHLY and CDR2 FYNNEI. Trimming removed 4 bases at V and 5 bases at J, with 11 bases between.

Ten or more counts support this clone. At one end the junction does not follow the germline gene, possibly because of a read error. V and J are TRBV5-3 and TRBJ1-2; D remains unclear. TRBV5-3 is given ORF status, its function remaining uncertain. CDR3 size: 13 residues. The CDR3 region is CASSFRENYGYTF. CDR3 DNA sequence: TGTGCCAGCAGCTTTAGGGAGAACTATGGCTACACCTTC.